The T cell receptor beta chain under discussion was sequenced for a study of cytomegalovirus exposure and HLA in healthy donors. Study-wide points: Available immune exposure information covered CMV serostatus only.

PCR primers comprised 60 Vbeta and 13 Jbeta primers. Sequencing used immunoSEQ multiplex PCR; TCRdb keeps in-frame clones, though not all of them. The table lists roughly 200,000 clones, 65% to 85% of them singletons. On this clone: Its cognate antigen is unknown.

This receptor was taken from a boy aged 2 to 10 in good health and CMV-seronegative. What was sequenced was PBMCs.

CDR3 sequence: CASSPPRATYEQYF. The DNA for the CDR3 is TGTGCCAGCAGCCCCCCGAGAGCGACCTACGAGCAGTACTTC. The rearrangement joins TRBV7-9 to TRBJ2-7; D not certain. The CDR3 extends over 14 amino acids. The germline gives CDR1 SEHNR, CDR2 FQNEAQ (reference sequence). Deletions cut 5 bases from V and 2 bases from J, with 13 bases between.